This T cell receptor beta chain was found in a study of CD8 T cells in ankylosing spondylitis. This CDR3 spans 12 amino acids. Germline V gives CDR1 DFQATT, CDR2 SNEGSKA (reference sequence). TCRdb fed the 5' RACE reads into MiXCR, producing one record per CDR3 protein. The repertoire consists of about 92,000 distinct CDR3 sequences, with about 8.8% occurring once and the leading ten covering approximately 5.5%. Note on this clonotype: Antigen specificity is unknown. Since a much larger clone is just one base distant, this may be a read error.

The study, taken as a whole, reports: Eight or nine highly homologous variants made up a TCR beta motif that seemed to typify ankylosing spondylitis blood. As reported, disease-linked clones showed significant enrichment in matched ankylosing spondylitis synovial fluid.

This chain joins TRBV20-1 and TRBJ1-1; D unclear. The sequenced sample consisted of blood, either unsorted or a sorted T cell fraction (not recorded which). This receptor was taken from a male donor with ankylosing spondylitis or in good health (not recorded which). CDR3 sequence reads: CSAMKGNTEVFF. In DNA, the CDR3 is TGCAGTGCTATGAAAGGGAACACTGAAGTTTTCTTT.